The clone carrying this TCR beta chain was seen once. This entry is derived from a study of blood T cell repertoires in COVID-19. About the study: The study drew acute and convalescent COVID-19 samples from the United States, Italy and Spain. PBMCs, B-cell-depleted T cells, or T cells were the source of the cDNA or gDNA that made up the material.

The CDR3 is made up of 14 amino acids. CDR1 SEHNR and CDR2 FQNEAQ come from the germline V gene (reference sequence). V was clipped by 4 bases and J by 1 base, with 10 bases between them. Original processing notes: Amplification of reference gene primers provided the estimated nucleated cell counts. Using immunoSEQ multiplex PCR, the repertoire was profiled, and TCRdb retains in-frame clones only, with some absent. V, J and clone size derive from that table, while D and trimming were established from the DNA sequence. The sample shows roughly 250,000 clones, just under 90% of them seen only once. The TCR was taken from a middle-aged woman with acute or convalescent COVID-19. The sequenced sample was peripheral blood. V is TRBV7-9 and J is TRBJ1-1; D ambiguous. For the CDR3, the DNA is TGTGCCAGCAGCTCGGGTCAGTGGAACACTGAAGCTTTCTTT. Its protein is CASSSGQWNTEAFF.